A selection of T cell receptor beta chains follows, all from one sample in a study of blood T cell repertoires in COVID-19. Produced via immunoSEQ multiplex PCR; TCRdb's table is partial and in-frame only. Among roughly 200,000 clones, about 76% were seen once, and the ten largest hold around 5.4%. Material: peripheral blood. The origin of the receptors is a woman between 40 and 50 years old with COVID-19, enrolled during active disease. CDR3s include the opening cysteine and the closing phenylalanine or tryptophan. The D gene is left open where the match is weak. Rows give clone size only sometimes, using once, few, many, or a class for an expanded clone.

>16|once|TRBJ2-6|TRBD1|TRBV4-2
TGTGCCAGCAGCCCGGCGACAGGGTCTGGGGCCAACGTCCTGACTTTC
CASSPATGSGANVLTF
>14|few|TRBJ1-5|TRBD1|TRBV6-5
TGTGCCAGCAGTACCGGGACAGGGCGACAGCCCCAGCATTTT
CASSTGTGRQPQHF
>16|.|TRBJ2-1|.|TRBV24-1
TGTGCCACCAGTGATTCTTCAGCGGGTACCTACAATGAGCAGTTCTTC
CATSDSSAGTYNEQFF
>14|.|TRBJ1-6|.|TRBV4-2
TGTGCCAGCAGCCAGGACAGCCCAAATTCACCCCTCCACTTT
CASSQDSPNSPLHF
>14|many|TRBJ2-2|TRBD1|TRBV2
TGTGCCAGCAAGGGACAGGAGGACACCGGGGAGCTGTTTTTT
CASKGQEDTGELFF
>16|.|TRBJ2-2|TRBD2|TRBV2
TGTGCCAGCAGTGGAGGACTAGCGGTAAACACCGGGGAGCTGTTTTTT
CASSGGLAVNTGELFF
>15|.|TRBJ2-3|.|TRBV2
TGTGCCAGCAGTGAGCCAGCGGGTAGCACAGATACGCAGTATTTT
CASSEPAGSTDTQYF
>14|.|TRBJ2-1|.|TRBV7-8
TGTGCCAGCAGCCCCCAAGGGGGCTACAATGAGCAGTTCTTC
CASSPQGGYNEQFF
>16|.|TRBJ1-2|TRBD1|TRBV19
TGTGCCAGTAGGGAAACAGGGGTCTCAGCTAACTATGGCTACACCTTC
CASRETGVSANYGYTF
>11|.|TRBJ1-2|.|TRBV2
TGTGCCAGCAGGGCGACAACTGGCTACACCTTC
CASRATTGYTF
>17|.|TRBJ1-1|TRBD1|TRBV18
TGTGCCAGCTCACCACCGGAGGGCCGACAGGGGTTCACTGAAGCTTTCTTT
CASSPPEGRQGFTEAFF
>15|.|TRBJ1-4|TRBD1|TRBV2
TGTGCCAACGCAATTACGGGACAGCCGAATGAAAAACTGTTTTTT
CANAITGQPNEKLFF
>14|few|TRBJ1-1|.|TRBV21-1
TGTGCCAGCAGCAAATGTGTCAGGGACACTGAAGCTTTCTTT
CASSKCVRDTEAFF
>16|.|TRBJ1-1|.|TRBV7-2
TGTGCCAGCAGGACTTCTATGGGAGTAGTGGGCACTGAAGCTTTCTTT
CASRTSMGVVGTEAFF
>13|.|TRBJ2-7|.|TRBV7-9
TGTGCCAGCAGCTTACGGGCGGGCTACGAGCAGTACTTC
CASSLRAGYEQYF
>14|.|TRBJ2-2|TRBD1|TRBV7-3
TGTGCCAGCAGCTCCACAGGGGGAGCTGGGGAGCTGTTTTTT
CASSSTGGAGELFF
>16|.|TRBJ1-1|.|TRBV30
TGTGCCTGGACCCCCAAGGGGGGGGGCCTGAACACTGAAGCTTTCTTT
CAWTPKGGGLNTEAFF
>12|.|TRBJ2-7|.|TRBV2
TGTGCCAGCAGTGACCCCCCAGGCGAGCAGTACTTC
CASSDPPGEQYF
>15|.|TRBJ2-3|TRBD2|TRBV5-1
TGCGCCAGCGGGTCGACTAGCATCTACACAGATACGCAGTATTTT
CASGSTSIYTDTQYF
>16|once|TRBJ1-1|.|TRBV6-5
TGTGCCAGCAGTTACCTCTCCGGGGGAGGGAACACTGAAGCTTTCTTT
CASSYLSGGGNTEAFF
>15|.|TRBJ2-1|.|TRBV9
TGTGCCAGCAGCGTACAGGAGCGGGCCATCAATGAGCAGTTCTTC
CASSVQERAINEQFF
>15|.|TRBJ1-1|.|TRBV5-8
TGTGCCAGCAGGACCCCGGGACTCATGAACACTGAAGCTTTCTTT
CASRTPGLMNTEAFF
>15|once|TRBJ1-5|.|TRBV30
TGTGCCTGGAGTCCCCAGACACCTAGCAATCAGCCCCAGCATTTT
CAWSPQTPSNQPQHF
>13|.|TRBJ1-2|.|TRBV5-1
TGCGCCAGCAGCTTGGCAGACAGCTATGGCTACACCTTC
CASSLADSYGYTF
>17|.|TRBJ2-6|TRBD2|TRBV18
TGTGCCAGCTCACCAAGGACTAGCGGATCTGGGGCCAACGTCCTGACTTTC
CASSPRTSGSGANVLTF
>15|.|TRBJ2-4|TRBD1|TRBV6-2/TRBV6-3
TGTGCCAGCAGCCGAGGGACAGGGGGCAAAAACATTCAGTACTTC
CASSRGTGGKNIQYF
>14|.|TRBJ2-5|TRBD2|TRBV24-1
TGTGCCACCAGTGATGGGGCTAGCGGGGAGACCCAGTACTTC
CATSDGASGETQYF
>14|.|TRBJ2-1|TRBD2|TRBV19
TGTGCCAGTAGTATAATAACTAGCGGCAATGAGCAGTTCTTC
CASSIITSGNEQFF
>18|.|TRBJ2-7|.|TRBV4-2
TGTGCCAGCAGCCAGACCCTAGGGGGAGCGGCGGCGGGCTACGAGCAGTACTTC
CASSQTLGGAAAGYEQYF
>18|.|TRBJ2-6|TRBD1|TRBV3-1/TRBV3-2
TGTGCCAGCAGCCAGGGGGACAGGAGACTCTCTGGGGCCAACGTCCTGACTTTC
CASSQGDRRLSGANVLTF
>13|.|TRBJ1-1|TRBD1|TRBV29-1
TGCAGCGCCGACAGGGGGTCCTTTTCTGAAGCTTTCTTT
CSADRGSFSEAFF
>15|.|TRBJ2-3|TRBD2|TRBV19
TGTGCCAGTACCCCGGGGGGGGCTGTTTACGATACGCAGTATTTT
CASTPGGAVYDTQYF
>15|.|TRBJ1-5|.|TRBV21-1
TGTGCCAGCAGCCAGGCTAAAGTTAGCAATCAGCCCCAGCATTTT
CASSQAKVSNQPQHF
>14|once|TRBJ1-3|TRBD1|TRBV6-6
TGTGCCAGCAGTGCACAGGGGGTTGGAAACACCATATATTTT
CASSAQGVGNTIYF
>15|few|TRBJ1-2|.|TRBV7-9
TGTGCCAGCAGCTCTCCCTGGCCTGTAAACTATGGCTACACCTTC
CASSSPWPVNYGYTF
>12|.|TRBJ2-2|TRBD1|TRBV29-1
TGCAGCGTTGGACAGGGTCACGGGGAGCTGTTTTTT
CSVGQGHGELFF
>14|.|TRBJ2-1|TRBD1|TRBV5-1
TGCGCCAGCAGCCCCAGGGGACAGGGGTTCGAGCAGTTCTTC
CASSPRGQGFEQFF
>16|.|TRBJ2-1|TRBD2|TRBV4-1
TGCGCCAGCAGCCCTTTCGGAGCGGGAAACAGAGATGAGCAGTTCTTC
CASSPFGAGNRDEQFF
>13|few|TRBJ1-1|.|TRBV15
TGTGCCACCAGCAAACGAGAGAACACTGAAGCTTTCTTT
CATSKRENTEAFF
>15|once|TRBJ1-6|TRBD1|TRBV14
TGTGCCAGCAGCCAAGACGGCGTGGGACAGTCACCCCTCCACTTT
CASSQDGVGQSPLHF
>14|.|TRBJ2-5|TRBD2|TRBV4-3
TGCGCCAGCAGCCAAGAAACGGGGGGGACGACCCAGTACTTC
CASSQETGGTTQYF
>16|.|TRBJ2-6|.|TRBV5-5
TGTGCCAGCAGCTTGGAGGTGAGAGGTGGGGCCAACGTCCTGACTTTC
CASSLEVRGGANVLTF
>15|.|TRBJ2-2|.|TRBV10-3
TGTGCCATCAGTGAGGGGGCAGGAGCAACCGGGGAGCTGTTTTTT
CAISEGAGATGELFF
>16|once|TRBJ1-1|.|TRBV5-6
TGTGCCAGCAGCGCCACAGGCCCCCGCGAGGACACTGAAGCTTTCTTT
CASSATGPREDTEAFF
>13|.|TRBJ2-1|TRBD1|TRBV7-8
TGTGCCAGCAGCTTACGGACAGGGACTGAGCAGTTCTTC
CASSLRTGTEQFF
>15|.|TRBJ2-3|TRBD2|TRBV5-6
TGTGCCAGCAGCTTGGGACTAGCGGGCACAGATACGCAGTATTTT
CASSLGLAGTDTQYF